These T cell receptor beta chains were read from a single sample in a study of blood T cell repertoires in COVID-19. Profiled with immunoSEQ multiplex PCR; TCRdb holds only in-frame clones, not every one. The sample yields 85,000 to 100,000 clones, 70% to 85% seen once. Sequencing was performed on peripheral blood. The receptors stem from a woman aged 55-70 years in a cohort sampled during active or convalescent COVID-19. Each CDR3 is given with its conserved first and last residue. D genes are given only for firm matches. Part of the rows lack a size; the others show once, few, many or a class for expanded clones.

NA TRBJ2-7 TRBD2 TRBV7-8 CASRPSSGGALYEQYF TGTGCCAGCAGGCCAAGTAGCGGGGGGGCTTTATACGAGCAGTACTTC
NA TRBJ2-1 TRBD2 TRBV5-8 CASSLAGLAGGRNEQFF TGTGCCAGCAGCTTGGCGGGGTTAGCGGGGGGGCGCAATGAGCAGTTCTTC
NA TRBJ1-1 NA TRBV12-3/TRBV12-4 CASSLGGRTEAFF TGTGCCAGCAGTTTGGGAGGACGCACTGAAGCTTTCTTT
once TRBJ1-1 NA TRBV15 CATSQTMIGTEAFF TGTGCCACCAGCCAAACTATGATAGGCACTGAAGCTTTCTTT
many TRBJ2-1 NA TRBV15 CATSRAPQAARSRYNEQFF TGTGCCACCAGCAGAGCTCCTCAGGCCGCCCGATCTCGCTACAATGAGCAGTTCTTC
NA TRBJ2-7 TRBD2 TRBV5-1 CASSWMTSGGVTSYEQYF TGCGCCAGCAGCTGGATGACTAGCGGGGGGGTAACCTCCTACGAGCAGTACTTC
few TRBJ2-7 TRBD1 TRBV18 CASSPVLGSGGYEQYF TGTGCCAGCTCACCAGTTCTTGGCTCAGGGGGCTACGAGCAGTACTTC
NA TRBJ1-2 TRBD1 TRBV7-2 CASSLAGQGAGGYTF TGTGCCAGCAGCTTAGCGGGACAGGGGGCCGGTGGCTACACCTTC
NA TRBJ1-1 NA TRBV2 CASRRGANTEAFF TGTGCCAGCAGACGGGGGGCGAACACTGAAGCTTTCTTT
NA TRBJ2-1 NA TRBV6-5 CASRPLFRDEQFF TGTGCCAGCAGACCTCTTTTCAGGGATGAGCAGTTCTTC
NA TRBJ1-5 NA TRBV6-5 CASSPRVGQPQHF TGTGCCAGCAGTCCCCGCGTCGGGCAGCCCCAGCATTTT
few TRBJ2-3 TRBD2 TRBV9 CASSVAPSGGSTDTQYF TGTGCCAGCAGCGTAGCTCCCTCGGGGGGGAGCACAGATACGCAGTATTTT
NA TRBJ2-7 TRBD1 TRBV18 CASSPRTGSYEQYF TGTGCCAGCTCACCAAGGACAGGGTCCTACGAGCAGTACTTC
NA TRBJ2-7 TRBD1 TRBV7-8 CASSLWTGDYYEQYF TGTGCCAGCAGCTTATGGACAGGGGATTACTACGAGCAGTACTTC
few TRBJ2-5 TRBD2 TRBV5-1 CASSLASGEGQETQYF TGCGCCAGCAGCTTGGCTAGCGGGGAAGGCCAAGAGACCCAGTACTTC
NA TRBJ1-6 TRBD1 TRBV7-2 CASSLRGTGVGNSPLHF TGTGCCAGCAGCTTACGTGGGACAGGGGTAGGTAATTCACCCCTCCACTTT
once TRBJ2-7 NA TRBV2 CASSDRASTYEQYF TGTGCCAGCAGTGATCGGGCTAGCACCTACGAGCAGTACTTC
NA TRBJ2-3 TRBD2 TRBV11-3 CASSTGLAGATDTQYF TGTGCCAGCAGCACGGGACTAGCGGGGGCCACAGATACGCAGTATTTT
NA TRBJ2-5 TRBD1 TRBV23-1 CASSQFCAGTGVETQYF TGCGCCAGCAGTCAATTCTGCGCCGGGACAGGGGTAGAGACCCAGTACTTC
NA TRBJ2-7 NA TRBV7-9 CASSGRGYEQYF TGTGCCAGCAGCGGTAGGGGCTACGAGCAGTACTTC
NA TRBJ2-2 NA TRBV6-6 CASRGGSPTRSGELFF TGTGCCAGCAGGGGGGGTTCCCCAACACGTTCCGGGGAGCTGTTTTTT
NA TRBJ2-3 NA TRBV6-2/TRBV6-3 CASSPDGGRTDTQYF TGTGCCAGCAGTCCGGACGGGGGGCGCACAGATACGCAGTATTTT
NA TRBJ2-5 NA TRBV6-6 CASINRVWETQYF TGTGCCAGCATCAACAGGGTTTGGGAGACCCAGTACTTC
NA TRBJ1-6 NA TRBV5-6 CASSLGMLSNSPLHF TGTGCCAGCAGCCTGGGCATGCTTAGTAATTCACCCCTCCACTTT
NA TRBJ1-5 TRBD1 TRBV19 CASSPDRGRRNQPQHF TGTGCCAGTAGTCCGGACAGGGGGCGTCGCAATCAGCCCCAGCATTTT
NA TRBJ1-1 TRBD1 TRBV10-3 CAISSTGGAYTEAFF TGTGCCATCAGTAGTACAGGGGGCGCGTACACTGAAGCTTTCTTT
NA TRBJ1-5 NA TRBV6-2/TRBV6-3 CASSYLHSNQPQHF TGTGCCAGCAGTTACTTACATAGCAATCAGCCCCAGCATTTT
NA TRBJ1-6 TRBD1 TRBV25-1 CASSLTGQMNSPLHF TGTGCCAGCAGTCTAACGGGACAGATGAATTCACCCCTCCACTTT
NA TRBJ2-4 NA TRBV5-1 CASTPGPQENIQYF TGCGCCAGCACCCCAGGACCACAGGAAAACATTCAGTACTTC
once TRBJ2-1 TRBD1 TRBV4-1 CASSQGQGTGNEQFF TGCGCCAGCAGCCAAGGACAGGGAACCGGCAATGAGCAGTTCTTC
NA TRBJ2-7 NA TRBV18 CASSPSTGYEQYF TGTGCCAGCTCACCATCGACAGGCTACGAGCAGTACTTC
NA TRBJ2-3 TRBD1 TRBV5-6 CASSPLVGQGSAADTQYF TGTGCCAGCAGCCCGCTGGTAGGACAGGGGTCAGCAGCAGATACGCAGTATTTT
NA TRBJ2-4 NA TRBV5-1 CASSPTSAKNIQYF TGCGCCAGCAGCCCCACATCAGCCAAAAACATTCAGTACTTC
NA TRBJ2-5 NA TRBV7-9 CASRTGGQETQYF TGTGCCAGCAGAACAGGAGGGCAAGAGACCCAGTACTTC
NA TRBJ2-3 NA TRBV10-3 CAISEAREDTQYF TGTGCCATCAGTGAAGCCAGGGAAGATACGCAGTATTTT
few TRBJ1-2 NA TRBV7-9 CASSLGPGQGLVGYTF TGTGCCAGCAGCTTAGGTCCTGGCCAGGGATTGGTTGGCTACACCTTC
many TRBJ1-4 TRBD1 TRBV27 CASSLIADRGREKLFF TGTGCCAGCAGTTTGATTGCGGACAGGGGGAGGGAAAAACTGTTTTTT